The present T cell receptor (beta chain) was sequenced within a study of identifying expanded T cells in peripheral blood. Study-wide results and caveats: Differentially abundant clones: roughly 1.2 between replicates, 16.4 at roughly 15 days, approximately 19 at four.

Method: immunoSEQ multiplex PCR; TCRdb's copy keeps in-frame clones and lacks some. This table has about 81,000 clones, around 83% appearing once. Of note for this clone: Its specificity is unknown.

This CDR3 has 15 residues. The V and J ends lost 0 bases and 0 bases respectively, with 7 bases between them. Germline V gene lookup returns CDR1 SGHDT and CDR2 YYEEEE. Sequencing was done on a sample of blood. This chain joins TRBV5-6 and TRBJ1-3; TRBD1 is a possible D gene (6 bases). The receptor was derived from a person between 18 and 69 years old in good health. CDR3 sequence reads: CASSLGQVSGNTIYF. The CDR3 region has the DNA TGTGCCAGCAGCTTGGGACAGGTCTCTGGAAACACCATATATTTT. Looking up the rest from reference TRBV5-6 and TRBJ1-3 gives the full variable domain: DAGVTQSPTHLIKTRGQQVTLRCSPKSGHDTVSWYQQALGQGPQFIFQYYEEEERQRGNFPDRFSGHQFPNYSSELNVNALLLGDSALYLCASSLGQVSGNTIYFGEGSWLTVV.